Here is one T cell receptor (beta chain) with its context. Two negative PCRs, clearance, or symptom resolution were required of recovered Cohort 3 donors. These data come from a study of blood T cell repertoires in COVID-19. As for the study in general: Samples taken during acute and convalescent COVID-19 were collected in the United States, Italy and Spain. Nucleic acid was either cDNA or gDNA, and it came from T cells, B-cell-depleted T cells, or PBMCs.

TCRdb's table, derived via immunoSEQ multiplex PCR, lists solely in-frame clones and lacks some. The top ten clones hold 15% of a sample with under 300,000 clones, around 80% of them seen once. This CDR3 spans 14 amino acids. Unmatched junction bases numbered 3, after V lost 3 bases and J lost 1 base. The germline V gene encodes CDR1 GTSNPN and CDR2 SVGIG (reference sequence). The TCR originated in a man aged 35 to 55 who had recovered from COVID-19. This chain connects TRBV30 to TRBJ2-3; 8 nucleotides align to TRBD2. Sample: PBMCs or T cells enriched from blood (not recorded which). The CDR3 sequence: CAWRTLAGTDTQYF. The CDR3 DNA reads TGTGCCTGGAGGACACTAGCGGGCACAGATACGCAGTATTTT.